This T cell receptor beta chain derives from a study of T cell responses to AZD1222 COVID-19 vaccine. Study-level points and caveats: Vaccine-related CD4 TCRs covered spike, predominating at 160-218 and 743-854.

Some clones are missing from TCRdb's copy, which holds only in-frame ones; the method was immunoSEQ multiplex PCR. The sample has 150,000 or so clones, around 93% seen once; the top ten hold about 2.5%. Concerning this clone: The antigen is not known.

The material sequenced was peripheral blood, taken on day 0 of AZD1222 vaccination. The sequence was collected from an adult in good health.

The DNA of the CDR3 is TGTGCCAGCAGGGATACAGGGTTTTTCGGCAAAAACATTCAGTACTTC. Translated: CASRDTGFFGKNIQYF. This chain connects TRBV27 to TRBJ2-4; D may be TRBD1 (6 bases). The V and J ends lost 6 bases and 3 bases respectively, with 18 bases between them. The germline V gene encodes CDR1 MNHEY and CDR2 SMNVEV (reference sequence). This CDR3 has 16 residues.